This TCR beta chain came from a study of beta chain features in type 1 diabetes. As to this clone: The antigen is undetermined.

The whole isolated RNA underwent reverse transcription, so sequencing captured expressed TCRB transcripts. TCRdb keeps only in-frame clones here, not all; method: immunoSEQ multiplex PCR. Seen here are 900,000 or so clones, around a sixth observed once, and the top ten hold 0.023%. General study points: PCR may have favored shorter templates equally in patients and controls. The question of HLA type influencing TCRB rearrangement was one that remained unresolved here. Because the template was cDNA, high-expressing cells might be over-represented. Within each of all four CD4+ subsets, Type 1 diabetes patients had TCRB CDR3s that were moderately but significantly shorter.

V lost 5 bases and J lost 0, with 14 bases in between. The CDR3 totals 16 residues. Germline CDR1 SNHLY, CDR2 FYNNEI. The TCR originated in a woman under 30 in good health. The gene calls are TRBV2 and TRBJ1-5; no definite D call. What was sequenced was naive CD4+ T cells from blood. The CDR3 reads CASSLALRLSNQPQHF. The CDR3 DNA sequence: TGTGCCAGCAGTCTAGCACTCAGGCTTAGCAATCAGCCCCAGCATTTT. Full variable domain (outside the CDR3, taken from reference TRBV2 and TRBJ1-5): EPEVTQTPSHQVTQMGQEVILRCVPISNHLYFYWYRQILGQKVEFLVSFYNNEISEKSEIFDDQFSVERPDGSNFTLKIRSTKLEDSAMYFCASSLALRLSNQPQHFGDGTRLSIL.